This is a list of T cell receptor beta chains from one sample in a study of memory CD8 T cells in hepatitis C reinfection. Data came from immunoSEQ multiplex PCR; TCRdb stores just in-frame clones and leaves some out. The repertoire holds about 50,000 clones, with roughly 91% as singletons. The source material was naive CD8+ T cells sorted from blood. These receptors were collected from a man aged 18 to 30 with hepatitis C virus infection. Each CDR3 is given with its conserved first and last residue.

CASLGLGYEQYF | TRBV11-2
CASSTAGQGVLNTEAFF | TRBV19
CASSLPTLGLAGNTDTQYF | TRBV5-4
CASSGRGGVSYNEQFF | TRBV9
CASMDGGLSSYNEQFF | TRBV19
CAWSGSGGAGTGELFF | TRBV30
CASSQALQGAEAFF | TRBV4-1
CAWRGTGSSYNSPLHF | TRBV30
CASSLTLTGLTEAFF | TRBV28
CASSLGTGESTDTQYF | TRBV5-6
CASSLGYEQYF | TRBV5-5
CASSVDGQLNEKLFF | TRBV9
CSVLTGGGDTQYF | TRBV29-1
CASSHYGQGQYF | TRBV14
CASSLEQRGLDTQYF | TRBV7-9
CASSADPVTSTDTQYF | TRBV9
CASSLDEQGNNEQFF | TRBV5-6
CASSSGNANQPQHF | TRBV7-9
CASSMATGELFF | TRBV19
CAWSWGGDTQYF | TRBV30
CASSLAGLAFQGADTQYF | TRBV11-2
CASSLREGPQETQYF | TRBV28
CASSQGASGGAGDTQYF | TRBV27
CASSLTSVSGGPQDEQFF | TRBV27
CASSLGDRVGQETQYF | TRBV7-9
CASSFTGTGGLGNEQFF | TRBV6-4
CASSAEGALGEKLFF | TRBV9
CASSFSYRQGDQPQHF | TRBV7-2
CASSLRSNEQFF | TRBV5-4